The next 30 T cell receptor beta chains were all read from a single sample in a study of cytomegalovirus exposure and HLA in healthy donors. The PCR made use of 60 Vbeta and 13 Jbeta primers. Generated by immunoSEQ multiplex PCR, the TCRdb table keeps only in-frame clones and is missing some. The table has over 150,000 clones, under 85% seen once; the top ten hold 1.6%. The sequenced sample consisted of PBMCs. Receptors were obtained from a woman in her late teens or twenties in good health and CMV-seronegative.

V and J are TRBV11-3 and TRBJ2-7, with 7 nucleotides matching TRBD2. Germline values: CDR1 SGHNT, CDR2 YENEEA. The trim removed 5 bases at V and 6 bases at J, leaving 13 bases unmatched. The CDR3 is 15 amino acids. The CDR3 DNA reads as TGTGCCAGCAGCCAAGGACTAGTTGCAGTTCCCGAGCAGTACTTC. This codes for CASSQGLVAVPEQYF.

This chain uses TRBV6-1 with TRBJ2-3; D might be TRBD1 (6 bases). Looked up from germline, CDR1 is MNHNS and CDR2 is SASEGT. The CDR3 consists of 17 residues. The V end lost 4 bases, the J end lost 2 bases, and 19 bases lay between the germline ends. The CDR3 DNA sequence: TGTGCCAGCAGTGTTACAGGGAGAGGTTACGCCACAGATACGCAGTATTTT. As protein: CASSVTGRGYATDTQYF.

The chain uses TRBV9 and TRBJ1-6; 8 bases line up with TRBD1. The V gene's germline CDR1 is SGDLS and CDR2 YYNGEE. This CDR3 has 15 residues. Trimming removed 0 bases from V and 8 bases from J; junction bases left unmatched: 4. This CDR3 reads CASSVAGQDYSPLHF. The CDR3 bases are TGTGCCAGCAGCGTAGCGGGACAGGATTATTCACCCCTCCACTTT.

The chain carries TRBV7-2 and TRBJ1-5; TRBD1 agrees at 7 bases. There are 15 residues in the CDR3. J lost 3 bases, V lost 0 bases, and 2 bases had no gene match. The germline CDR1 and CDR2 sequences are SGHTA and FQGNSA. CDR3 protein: CASSLAGQHNQPQHF. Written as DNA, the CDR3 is TGTGCCAGCAGCTTAGCGGGACAGCACAATCAGCCCCAGCATTTT.

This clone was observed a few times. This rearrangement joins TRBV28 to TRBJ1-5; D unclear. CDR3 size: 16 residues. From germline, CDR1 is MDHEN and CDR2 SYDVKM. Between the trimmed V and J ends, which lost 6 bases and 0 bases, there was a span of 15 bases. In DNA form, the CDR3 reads TGTGCCAGCAGAGACAACGTTCTTTATAGCAATCAGCCCCAGCATTTT. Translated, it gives CASRDNVLYSNQPQHF.

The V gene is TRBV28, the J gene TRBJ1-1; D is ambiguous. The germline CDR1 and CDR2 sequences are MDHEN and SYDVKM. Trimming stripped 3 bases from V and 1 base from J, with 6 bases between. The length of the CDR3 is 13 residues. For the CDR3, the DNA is TGTGCCAGCAGTTTTCTATGGAACACTGAAGCTTTCTTT. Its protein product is CASSFLWNTEAFF.

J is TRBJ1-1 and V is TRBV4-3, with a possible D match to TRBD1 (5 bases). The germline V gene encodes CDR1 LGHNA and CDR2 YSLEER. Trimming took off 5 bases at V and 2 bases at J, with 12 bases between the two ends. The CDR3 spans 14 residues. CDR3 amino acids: CASSALTGNTEAFF. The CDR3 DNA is TGCGCCAGCAGCGCACTAACAGGAAACACTGAAGCTTTCTTT.

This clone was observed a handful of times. This chain's CDR3 is CASSMGLAGLGDTQYF. The CDR3 DNA follows: TGTGCCAGCAGCATGGGACTAGCGGGACTCGGGGATACGCAGTATTTT. The V gene is TRBV9, the J gene TRBJ2-3; TRBD2 agrees at 13 bases. Per germline, CDR1 SGDLS and CDR2 YYNGEE. Trimming cost V 4 bases and J 6 bases; bases outside gene matches: 8. CDR3 length: 16 amino acids.

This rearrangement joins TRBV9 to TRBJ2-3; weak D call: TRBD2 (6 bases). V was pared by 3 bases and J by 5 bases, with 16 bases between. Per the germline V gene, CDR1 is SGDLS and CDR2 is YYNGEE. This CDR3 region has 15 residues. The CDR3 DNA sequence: TGTGCCAGCAGCGATGGGGGAGGTTCAGTAGATACGCAGTATTTT. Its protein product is CASSDGGGSVDTQYF. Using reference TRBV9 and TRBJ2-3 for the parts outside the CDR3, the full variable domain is DSGVTQTPKHLITATGQRVTLRCSPRSGDLSVYWYQQSLDQGLQFLIQYYNGEERAKGNILERFSAQQFPDLHSELNLSSLELGDSALYFCASSDGGGSVDTQYFGPGTRLTVL.

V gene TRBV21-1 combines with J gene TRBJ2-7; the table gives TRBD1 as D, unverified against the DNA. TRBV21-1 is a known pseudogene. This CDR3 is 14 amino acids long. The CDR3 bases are TGTGCCAGCAGCAAGGGACAGGGCCTCTACGAGCAGTACTTC. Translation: CASSKGQGLYEQYF.

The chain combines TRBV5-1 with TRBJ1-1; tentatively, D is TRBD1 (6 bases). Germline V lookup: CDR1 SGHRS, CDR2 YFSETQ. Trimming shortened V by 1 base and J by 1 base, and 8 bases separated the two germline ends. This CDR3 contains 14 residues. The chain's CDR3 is CASSLTGPNTEAFF. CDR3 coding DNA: TGCGCCAGCAGCTTGACAGGGCCGAACACTGAAGCTTTCTTT.

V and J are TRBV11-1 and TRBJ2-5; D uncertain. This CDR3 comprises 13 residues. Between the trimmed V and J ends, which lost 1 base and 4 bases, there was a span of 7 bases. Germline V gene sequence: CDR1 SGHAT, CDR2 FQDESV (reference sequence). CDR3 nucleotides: TGTGCCAGCAGCTTAGTAGAGCTAGAGACCCAGTACTTC. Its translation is CASSLVELETQYF.

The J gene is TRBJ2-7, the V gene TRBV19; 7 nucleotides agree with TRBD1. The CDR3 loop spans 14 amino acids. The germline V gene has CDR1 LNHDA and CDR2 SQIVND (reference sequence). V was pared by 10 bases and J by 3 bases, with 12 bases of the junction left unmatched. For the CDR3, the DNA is TGTGCCACCCGACGGACAGGAGAGGGCTACGAGCAGTACTTC. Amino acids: CATRRTGEGYEQYF.

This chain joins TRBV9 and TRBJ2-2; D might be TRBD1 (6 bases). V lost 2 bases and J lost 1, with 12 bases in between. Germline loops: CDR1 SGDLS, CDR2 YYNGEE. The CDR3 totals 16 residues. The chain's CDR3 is CASSVNRELNTGELFF. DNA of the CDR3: TGTGCCAGCAGCGTCAACAGGGAGTTGAACACCGGGGAGCTGTTTTTT.

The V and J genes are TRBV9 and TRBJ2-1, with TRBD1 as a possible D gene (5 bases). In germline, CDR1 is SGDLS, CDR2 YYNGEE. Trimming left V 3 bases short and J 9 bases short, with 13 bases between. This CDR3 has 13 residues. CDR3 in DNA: TGTGCCAGCAGCGAGGTAGGGGTTGGTGAGCAGTTCTTC. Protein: CASSEVGVGEQFF.

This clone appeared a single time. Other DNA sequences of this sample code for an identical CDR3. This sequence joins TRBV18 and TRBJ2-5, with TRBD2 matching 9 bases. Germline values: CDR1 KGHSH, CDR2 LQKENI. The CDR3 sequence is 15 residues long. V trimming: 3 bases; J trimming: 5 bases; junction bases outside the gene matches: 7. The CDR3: CASSPVSGRMETQYF. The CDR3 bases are TGTGCCAGCTCACCGGTTAGCGGGAGAATGGAGACCCAGTACTTC.

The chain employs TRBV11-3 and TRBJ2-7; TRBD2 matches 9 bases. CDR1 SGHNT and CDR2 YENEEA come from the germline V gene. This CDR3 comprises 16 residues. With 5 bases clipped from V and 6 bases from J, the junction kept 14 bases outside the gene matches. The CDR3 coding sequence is TGTGCCAGCAGCAGGGAGGGACTAGCCGGCCTCGGCGAGCAGTACTTC. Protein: CASSREGLAGLGEQYF.

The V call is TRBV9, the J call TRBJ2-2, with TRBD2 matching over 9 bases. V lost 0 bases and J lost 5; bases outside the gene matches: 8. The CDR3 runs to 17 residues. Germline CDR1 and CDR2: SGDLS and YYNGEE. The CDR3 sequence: CASSVAQAGGYTGELFF. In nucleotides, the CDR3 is TGTGCCAGCAGCGTAGCTCAAGCGGGAGGATATACCGGGGAGCTGTTTTTT.

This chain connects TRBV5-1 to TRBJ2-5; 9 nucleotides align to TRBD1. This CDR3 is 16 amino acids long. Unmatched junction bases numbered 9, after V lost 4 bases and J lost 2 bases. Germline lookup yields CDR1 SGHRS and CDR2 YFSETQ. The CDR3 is CASSPRGQGIQETQYF. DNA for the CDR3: TGCGCCAGCAGCCCCAGGGGACAGGGAATACAAGAGACCCAGTACTTC.

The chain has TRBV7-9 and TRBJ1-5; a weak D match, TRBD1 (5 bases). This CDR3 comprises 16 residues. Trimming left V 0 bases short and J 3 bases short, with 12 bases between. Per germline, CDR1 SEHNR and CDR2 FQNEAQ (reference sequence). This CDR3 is CASSLAGGTSNQPQHF. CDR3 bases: TGTGCCAGCAGCTTAGCCGGGGGTACCTCCAATCAGCCCCAGCATTTT.

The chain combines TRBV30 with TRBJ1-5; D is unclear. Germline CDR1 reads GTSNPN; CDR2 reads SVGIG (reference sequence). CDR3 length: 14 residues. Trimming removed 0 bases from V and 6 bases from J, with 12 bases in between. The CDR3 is CAWSVRSGGQPQHF. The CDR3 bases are TGTGCCTGGAGTGTACGGTCAGGAGGTCAGCCCCAGCATTTT.

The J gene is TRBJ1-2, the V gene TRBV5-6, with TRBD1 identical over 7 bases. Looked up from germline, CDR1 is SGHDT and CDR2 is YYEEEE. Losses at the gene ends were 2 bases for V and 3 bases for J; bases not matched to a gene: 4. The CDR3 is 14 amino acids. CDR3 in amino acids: CASSFDRADYGYTF. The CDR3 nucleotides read TGTGCCAGCAGCTTCGACAGGGCGGACTATGGCTACACCTTC.

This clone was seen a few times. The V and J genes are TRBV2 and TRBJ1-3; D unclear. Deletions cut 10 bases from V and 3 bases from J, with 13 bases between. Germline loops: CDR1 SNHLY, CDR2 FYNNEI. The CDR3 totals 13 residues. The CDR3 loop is CAISRGNGNTIYF. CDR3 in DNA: TGTGCCATTAGCAGAGGAAATGGAAACACCATATATTTT.

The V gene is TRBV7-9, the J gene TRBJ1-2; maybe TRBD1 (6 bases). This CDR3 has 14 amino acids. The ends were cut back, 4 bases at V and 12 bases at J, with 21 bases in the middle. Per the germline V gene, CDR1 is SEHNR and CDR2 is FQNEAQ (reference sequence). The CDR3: CASSSMTGPGLDTF. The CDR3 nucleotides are TGTGCCAGCAGCTCCATGACAGGTCCTGGGTTGGACACCTTC.

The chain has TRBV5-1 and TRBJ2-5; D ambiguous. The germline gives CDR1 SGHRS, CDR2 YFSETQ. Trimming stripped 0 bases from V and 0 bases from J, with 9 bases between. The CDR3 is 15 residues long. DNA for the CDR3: TGCGCCAGCAGCTTGGCAACACAATACCAAGAGACCCAGTACTTC. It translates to CASSLATQYQETQYF. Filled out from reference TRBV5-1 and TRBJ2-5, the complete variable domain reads KAGVTQTPRYLIKTRGQQVTLSCSPISGHRSVSWYQQTPGQGLQFLFEYFSETQRNKGNFPGRFSGRQFSNSRSEMNVSTLELGDSALYLCASSLATQYQETQYFGPGTRLLVL.

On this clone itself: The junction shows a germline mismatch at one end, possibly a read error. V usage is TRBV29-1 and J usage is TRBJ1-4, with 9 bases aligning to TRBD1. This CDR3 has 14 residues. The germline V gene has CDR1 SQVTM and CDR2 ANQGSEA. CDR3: CSAEIRTGEEKLFF. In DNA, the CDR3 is TGCAGCGCTGAAATCCGGACAGGGGAAGAAAAACTGTTTTTT.

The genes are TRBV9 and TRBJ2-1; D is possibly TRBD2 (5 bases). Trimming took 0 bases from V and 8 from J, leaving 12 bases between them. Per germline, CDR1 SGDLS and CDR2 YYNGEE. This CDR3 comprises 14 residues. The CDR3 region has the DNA TGTGCCAGCAGCGTAGGGTGGGCGGGCGATGAGCAGTTCTTC. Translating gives CASSVGWAGDEQFF.

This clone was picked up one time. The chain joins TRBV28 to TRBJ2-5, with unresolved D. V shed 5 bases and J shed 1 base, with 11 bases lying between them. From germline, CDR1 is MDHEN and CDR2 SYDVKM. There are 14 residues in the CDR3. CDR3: CASSATGTQETQYF. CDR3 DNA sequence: TGTGCCAGCAGTGCGACTGGAACCCAAGAGACCCAGTACTTC.

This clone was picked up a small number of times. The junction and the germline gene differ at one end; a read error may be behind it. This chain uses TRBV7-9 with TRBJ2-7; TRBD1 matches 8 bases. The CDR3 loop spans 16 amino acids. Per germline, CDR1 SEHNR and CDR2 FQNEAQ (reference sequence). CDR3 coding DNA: TGTTCCAGCAGCTTAGAGTCCATCAGGGGGCTTGGCGAGCAGTACTTC. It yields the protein CSSSLESIRGLGEQYF.

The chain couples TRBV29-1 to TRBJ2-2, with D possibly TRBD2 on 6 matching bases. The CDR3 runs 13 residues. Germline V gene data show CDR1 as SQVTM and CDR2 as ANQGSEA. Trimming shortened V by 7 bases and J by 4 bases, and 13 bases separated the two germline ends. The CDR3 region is CSASESSTGELFF. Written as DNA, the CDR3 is TGCAGCGCTAGCGAGTCAAGCACCGGGGAGCTGTTTTTT.